This is a list of T cell receptor beta chains from one sample in a study of blood T cell repertoires in COVID-19. Profiling relied on immunoSEQ multiplex PCR, and the TCRdb table lists in-frame clones only, not all of them. Of some 69,000 clones listed, about four fifths are singletons. The sequenced material came from peripheral blood. These receptors all come from a woman aged 70-85 years with acute or convalescent COVID-19. Both conserved end residues are part of each CDR3. Fields, in order: D gene, clone size, J gene, V gene, CDR3 protein, CDR3 DNA. The D gene is left open where the match is weak. A clone size is listed for some rows: how often the clone was seen (once, few, many), or a class if it is expanded.

d_gene: .
abundance: .
j_gene: TRBJ2-1
v_gene: TRBV7-3
CDR3aa: CASSLAAGAYNEQFF
CDR3nt: TGTGCCAGCAGCCTAGCGGCAGGGGCCTACAATGAGCAGTTCTTC

d_gene: .
abundance: .
j_gene: TRBJ2-3
v_gene: TRBV6-4
CDR3aa: CASSDSQGTDTQYF
CDR3nt: TGTGCCAGCAGTGATAGTCAGGGCACAGATACGCAGTATTTT

d_gene: TRBD1
abundance: .
j_gene: TRBJ1-5
v_gene: TRBV19
CDR3aa: CASSISGTGAQHF
CDR3nt: TGTGCCAGTAGTATCTCCGGGACAGGGGCCCAGCATTTT

d_gene: TRBD2
abundance: .
j_gene: TRBJ2-5
v_gene: TRBV7-9
CDR3aa: CASSPRTSAETQYF
CDR3nt: TGTGCCAGCAGCCCGCGGACTAGCGCGGAGACCCAGTACTTC

d_gene: .
abundance: .
j_gene: TRBJ2-4
v_gene: TRBV7-5
CDR3aa: CARSQALWGENIQYF
CDR3nt: TGTGCCAGAAGCCAAGCTTTATGGGGAGAAAACATTCAGTACTTC

d_gene: .
abundance: .
j_gene: TRBJ2-7
v_gene: TRBV11-2
CDR3aa: CASSLIPGQLLEQYF
CDR3nt: TGTGCCAGCAGCTTAATACCAGGGCAACTCCTCGAGCAGTACTTC

d_gene: TRBD1
abundance: .
j_gene: TRBJ2-5
v_gene: TRBV7-6
CDR3aa: CASSLADRGRQETQYF
CDR3nt: TGTGCCAGCAGCTTAGCCGACAGGGGTAGGCAAGAGACCCAGTACTTC

d_gene: TRBD1
abundance: .
j_gene: TRBJ1-1
v_gene: TRBV18
CDR3aa: CASSPPGRGSFF
CDR3nt: TGTGCCAGCTCACCACCGGGCAGGGGGAGTTTCTTT

d_gene: .
abundance: .
j_gene: TRBJ1-3
v_gene: TRBV19
CDR3aa: CASSMGNGAAYSGNTIYF
CDR3nt: TGTGCCAGTAGTATGGGCAACGGTGCTGCCTACTCTGGAAACACCATATATTTT

d_gene: .
abundance: .
j_gene: TRBJ1-1
v_gene: TRBV12-5
CDR3aa: CASGLTDTEAFF
CDR3nt: TGTGCTAGTGGTTTAACGGACACTGAAGCTTTCTTT

d_gene: TRBD2
abundance: .
j_gene: TRBJ2-2
v_gene: TRBV6-4
CDR3aa: CASSQTSGDTGELFF
CDR3nt: TGTGCCAGCAGTCAAACTAGCGGGGACACCGGGGAGCTGTTTTTT

d_gene: .
abundance: few
j_gene: TRBJ2-1
v_gene: TRBV2
CDR3aa: CASSEPFALYNEQFF
CDR3nt: TGTGCCAGCAGTGAGCCATTCGCTCTATACAATGAGCAGTTCTTC

d_gene: TRBD1
abundance: .
j_gene: TRBJ1-5
v_gene: TRBV5-8
CDR3aa: CASSPQTGVGNQPQHF
CDR3nt: TGTGCCAGCAGCCCCCAAACAGGGGTGGGTAATCAGCCCCAGCATTTT

d_gene: .
abundance: .
j_gene: TRBJ1-1
v_gene: TRBV18
CDR3aa: CASSPPFSAAREAFF
CDR3nt: TGTGCCAGCTCACCACCATTTTCCGCCGCGCGCGAAGCTTTCTTT

d_gene: TRBD1
abundance: .
j_gene: TRBJ1-2
v_gene: TRBV28
CDR3aa: CASTTGFNYGYTF
CDR3nt: TGTGCCAGCACGACAGGGTTTAACTATGGCTACACCTTC

d_gene: .
abundance: .
j_gene: TRBJ2-7
v_gene: TRBV4-1
CDR3aa: CASSAQYFLYEQYF
CDR3nt: TGCGCCAGCAGCGCACAGTACTTCCTCTACGAGCAGTACTTC

d_gene: .
abundance: .
j_gene: TRBJ1-5
v_gene: TRBV28
CDR3aa: CASSRGGGGNQPQHF
CDR3nt: TGTGCCAGCAGTAGGGGCGGGGGCGGCAATCAGCCCCAGCATTTT

d_gene: .
abundance: .
j_gene: TRBJ2-2
v_gene: TRBV5-1
CDR3aa: CASSFMRGTGELFF
CDR3nt: TGCGCCAGCAGCTTTATGCGGGGCACCGGGGAGCTGTTTTTT

d_gene: .
abundance: .
j_gene: TRBJ2-7
v_gene: TRBV10-3
CDR3aa: CAISESRLGASLNEQYF
CDR3nt: TGTGCCATCAGTGAATCCCGACTTGGGGCGAGTTTGAACGAGCAGTACTTC

d_gene: .
abundance: once
j_gene: TRBJ2-1
v_gene: TRBV27
CDR3aa: CASSFRGTMSYNEQFF
CDR3nt: TGTGCCAGCAGTTTTCGGGGGACGATGTCCTACAATGAGCAGTTCTTC

d_gene: TRBD1
abundance: .
j_gene: TRBJ1-5
v_gene: TRBV19
CDR3aa: CASGGDRGGQPQHF
CDR3nt: TGTGCCAGTGGGGGAGACAGGGGAGGGCAGCCCCAGCATTTT

d_gene: .
abundance: .
j_gene: TRBJ2-1
v_gene: TRBV14
CDR3aa: CASSQVRRENEQFF
CDR3nt: TGTGCCAGCAGCCAAGTGAGACGGGAGAATGAGCAGTTCTTC

d_gene: .
abundance: .
j_gene: TRBJ2-2
v_gene: TRBV5-1
CDR3aa: CASLGRGELFF
CDR3nt: TGCGCCAGCCTCGGTCGCGGGGAGCTGTTTTTT

d_gene: .
abundance: once
j_gene: TRBJ2-3
v_gene: TRBV18
CDR3aa: CASSPAPTTDTQYF
CDR3nt: TGTGCCAGCTCACCAGCTCCTACCACAGATACGCAGTATTTT

d_gene: .
abundance: .
j_gene: TRBJ1-5
v_gene: TRBV28
CDR3aa: CASSPHRANQPQHF
CDR3nt: TGTGCCAGCAGTCCCCACAGAGCCAATCAGCCCCAGCATTTT

d_gene: TRBD1
abundance: once
j_gene: TRBJ1-2
v_gene: TRBV6-6
CDR3aa: CASSFIDRGASYGYTF
CDR3nt: TGTGCCAGCAGTTTCATTGACAGGGGCGCATCCTATGGCTACACCTTC

d_gene: .
abundance: .
j_gene: TRBJ1-3
v_gene: TRBV4-2
CDR3aa: CASSQAKGDTSGNTIYF
CDR3nt: TGTGCCAGCAGCCAAGCGAAGGGGGACACCTCTGGAAACACCATATATTTT

d_gene: .
abundance: .
j_gene: TRBJ2-7
v_gene: TRBV7-9
CDR3aa: CASSRLGGPYEQYF
CDR3nt: TGTGCCAGCAGCCGCCTAGGCGGTCCCTACGAGCAGTACTTC

d_gene: .
abundance: .
j_gene: TRBJ2-5
v_gene: TRBV11-1
CDR3aa: CASSPVVGFQETQYF
CDR3nt: TGTGCCAGCAGCCCCGTGGTCGGTTTTCAAGAGACCCAGTACTTC

d_gene: TRBD1
abundance: .
j_gene: TRBJ2-2
v_gene: TRBV4-1
CDR3aa: CASGTGGANTGELFF
CDR3nt: TGCGCCAGCGGGACAGGGGGTGCGAACACCGGGGAGCTGTTTTTT

d_gene: .
abundance: .
j_gene: TRBJ2-1
v_gene: TRBV27
CDR3aa: CASSSHLSGQEQFF
CDR3nt: TGTGCCAGCAGTTCCCACTTGAGTGGACAAGAGCAGTTCTTC

d_gene: TRBD2
abundance: .
j_gene: TRBJ2-7
v_gene: TRBV9
CDR3aa: CASSSSGRDYEQYF
CDR3nt: TGTGCCAGCAGCAGTAGCGGGAGGGACTACGAGCAGTACTTC

d_gene: TRBD2
abundance: .
j_gene: TRBJ2-7
v_gene: TRBV9
CDR3aa: CASSVAGGTSGYEQYF
CDR3nt: TGTGCCAGCAGCGTAGCTGGGGGGACTAGCGGCTACGAGCAGTACTTC

d_gene: TRBD1
abundance: few
j_gene: TRBJ2-4
v_gene: TRBV6-5
CDR3aa: CASSWDSWGIQYF
CDR3nt: TGTGCCAGCAGTTGGGACAGCTGGGGCATTCAGTACTTC

d_gene: TRBD2
abundance: .
j_gene: TRBJ2-2
v_gene: TRBV7-8
CDR3aa: CASSVSGTNTGELFF
CDR3nt: TGTGCCAGCAGCGTTAGCGGGACCAACACCGGGGAGCTGTTTTTT

d_gene: .
abundance: .
j_gene: TRBJ2-3
v_gene: TRBV12-5
CDR3aa: CASGLGRQVTDTQYF
CDR3nt: TGTGCTAGTGGTTTGGGCCGACAGGTAACAGATACGCAGTATTTT

d_gene: .
abundance: .
j_gene: TRBJ1-2
v_gene: TRBV11-2
CDR3aa: CASSLSTGTRPGYTF
CDR3nt: TGTGCCAGCAGCTTGTCAACCGGGACACGACCTGGCTACACCTTC

d_gene: TRBD2
abundance: .
j_gene: TRBJ2-7
v_gene: TRBV12-3/TRBV12-4
CDR3aa: CASSLKRDLEQYF
CDR3nt: TGTGCCAGCAGTCTTAAGCGGGATCTCGAGCAGTACTTC

d_gene: .
abundance: .
j_gene: TRBJ2-1
v_gene: TRBV27
CDR3aa: CASRPRYGRANEQFF
CDR3nt: TGTGCCAGCAGACCCCGGTACGGGAGAGCCAATGAGCAGTTCTTC

d_gene: TRBD2
abundance: .
j_gene: TRBJ2-7
v_gene: TRBV6-5
CDR3aa: CASKFDGRESYEQYF
CDR3nt: TGTGCCAGCAAATTTGACGGGAGGGAAAGCTACGAGCAGTACTTC

d_gene: .
abundance: .
j_gene: TRBJ2-3
v_gene: TRBV6-4
CDR3aa: CASSDSRAGEGDTQYF
CDR3nt: TGTGCCAGCAGTGACTCTAGAGCAGGGGAGGGAGATACGCAGTATTTT

d_gene: TRBD1
abundance: .
j_gene: TRBJ2-1
v_gene: TRBV5-6
CDR3aa: CASSSYRGRRPYNEQFF
CDR3nt: TGTGCCAGCAGCTCCTACAGGGGGCGCCGGCCCTACAATGAGCAGTTCTTC

d_gene: .
abundance: .
j_gene: TRBJ2-2
v_gene: TRBV4-1
CDR3aa: CASSQEPQTGELFF
CDR3nt: TGCGCCAGCAGCCAAGAACCACAAACCGGGGAGCTGTTTTTT

d_gene: TRBD2
abundance: once
j_gene: TRBJ2-1
v_gene: TRBV9
CDR3aa: CASSLAGGYNEQFF
CDR3nt: TGTGCCAGCAGCTTAGCGGGAGGCTACAATGAGCAGTTCTTC

d_gene: .
abundance: .
j_gene: TRBJ1-4
v_gene: TRBV23-1
CDR3aa: CASSQGSAGANSEKLFF
CDR3nt: TGCGCCAGCAGTCAAGGTTCGGCAGGGGCGAATAGTGAAAAACTGTTTTTT

d_gene: TRBD2
abundance: .
j_gene: TRBJ2-2
v_gene: TRBV6-4
CDR3aa: CASSPQGLGSTGELFF
CDR3nt: TGTGCCAGCAGTCCTCAGGGACTAGGGTCCACCGGGGAGCTGTTTTTT

d_gene: TRBD2
abundance: once
j_gene: TRBJ2-7
v_gene: TRBV27
CDR3aa: CASSHGLAGNPYEQYF
CDR3nt: TGTGCCAGCAGTCATGGACTAGCGGGAAATCCCTACGAGCAGTACTTC

d_gene: .
abundance: .
j_gene: TRBJ2-7
v_gene: TRBV10-2
CDR3aa: CASRGEISPRAGISYEQYF
CDR3nt: TGCGCCAGCCGCGGAGAAATAAGCCCCAGGGCAGGGATATCCTACGAGCAGTACTTC

d_gene: TRBD1
abundance: once
j_gene: TRBJ1-6
v_gene: TRBV27
CDR3aa: CASRGGNSYNSPLHF
CDR3nt: TGTGCCAGCAGAGGGGGCAACTCCTATAATTCACCCCTCCACTTT

d_gene: .
abundance: .
j_gene: TRBJ2-2
v_gene: TRBV25-1
CDR3aa: CASRGAVSGELFF
CDR3nt: TGTGCCAGCAGGGGGGCGGTATCCGGGGAGCTGTTTTTT

d_gene: .
abundance: few
j_gene: TRBJ2-7
v_gene: TRBV11-1
CDR3aa: CASSLGSVYEQYF
CDR3nt: TGTGCCAGCAGCTTAGGCAGCGTTTACGAGCAGTACTTC

d_gene: TRBD2
abundance: once
j_gene: TRBJ2-7
v_gene: TRBV27
CDR3aa: CASSPLPNGGRSSYEQYF
CDR3nt: TGTGCCAGCAGTCCCCTCCCCAACGGCGGGAGAAGCTCCTACGAGCAGTACTTC

d_gene: TRBD1
abundance: .
j_gene: TRBJ1-2
v_gene: TRBV15
CDR3aa: CATSRGRQGPNYGYTF
CDR3nt: TGTGCCACCAGCAGAGGACGACAGGGCCCTAACTATGGCTACACCTTC

d_gene: .
abundance: .
j_gene: TRBJ1-6
v_gene: TRBV18
CDR3aa: CASSPYNDSPLHF
CDR3nt: TGTGCCAGCTCACCCTATAACGATTCACCCCTCCACTTT